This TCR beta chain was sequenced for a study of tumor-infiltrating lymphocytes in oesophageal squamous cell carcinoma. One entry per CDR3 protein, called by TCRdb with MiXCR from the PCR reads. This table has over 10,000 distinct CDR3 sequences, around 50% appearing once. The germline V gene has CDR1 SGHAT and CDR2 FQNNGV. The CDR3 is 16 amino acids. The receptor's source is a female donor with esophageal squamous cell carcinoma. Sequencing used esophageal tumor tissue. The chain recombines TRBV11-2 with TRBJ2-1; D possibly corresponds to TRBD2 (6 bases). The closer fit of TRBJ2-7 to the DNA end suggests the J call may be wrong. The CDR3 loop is CASSFRDRLETYEQYF. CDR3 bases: TGTGCCAGCAGCTTTCGTGATCGACTAGAGACCTACGAGCAGTACTTC.